In its sample, the clone carrying this TCR beta chain was seen many times. Its target is unknown. Its ends do not fully match the called genes, so a read error is possible. The CDR3 spans 11 residues. Germline V gene data show CDR1 as SGHVS and CDR2 as FNYEAQ. The data are from a study of T-cell memory formation after mild COVID-19. Overall study results and limits: Clones that contracted from day 15 to 85 had balanced CD4/CD8; later expanders were CD4+ biased.

TCRdb reprocessed the 5' RACE reads with MiXCR, giving one entry per CDR3 protein. The table shows more than 300,000 distinct CDR3 sequences, with approximately 14% occurring only once. The sequenced material came from PBMCs or a T cell subset sorted from them (not recorded which). The sequence was obtained from a man aged 18 to 29 who had mild COVID-19 (a few samples of this study predate the infection). Cell type and time point are not known. The genes are TRBV7-6 and TRBJ2-1; 9 nucleotides match TRBD2. CDR3 protein: CASSLAGEQFF. CDR3 nucleotide sequence: TGTGCCAGCAGCCTAGCGGGGGAGCAGTTCTTC.